This T cell receptor beta chain derives from a study of T-cell memory formation after mild COVID-19. At the level of the study: Clustering of TCRs was largely donor specific.

Each CDR3 protein is one row after TCRdb ran MiXCR on the 5' RACE reads. The table records 150,000 to 200,000 distinct CDR3 sequences, 13% to 15% of them present only once. As regards this clonotype: The antigen is not known.

Study-wide results and caveats: Whereas later expanders leaned CD4+, clones contracting day 15 to 85 showed a balanced CD4/CD8 makeup. Some clones that responded turned up in pre-infection memory, which suggests that cross-reactive memory joined in.

The CDR3 length is 17 residues. V was cut by 0 bases and J by 0 bases, with 15 bases left in between. Germline loops: CDR1 SNHLY, CDR2 FYNNEI. Sequencing was done on a sample of PBMCs or a T cell subset sorted from them (not recorded which). The clonotype originates from an adult woman who had mild COVID-19 (a few samples of this study predate the infection). Cell type and time point are not known. This chain uses TRBV2 with TRBJ2-7; TRBD2 might be the D (6 bases). CDR3 sequence reads: CASSEAPTGTPSYEQYF. The CDR3 DNA follows: TGTGCCAGCAGTGAAGCCCCAACCGGGACTCCCTCCTACGAGCAGTACTTC.